This T cell receptor beta chain was recovered during a study of blood T cell repertoires in COVID-19. The CDR3 totals 13 residues. CDR1 and CDR2 (germline): GTSNPN, SVGIG (reference sequence). The V end was cut by 5 bases, the J end by 1 base, with 10 bases between. Per the original data handling: Estimated nucleated cell counts came from reference gene primer amplification. The method was immunoSEQ multiplex PCR; TCRdb's version includes in-frame clones alone and lacks a portion of them. That table supplies the V and J calls and clone size; D and trimming were determined from the DNA. This table has 150,000 to 200,000 clones, 82% appearing once. This clone was picked up one time.

The sequencing sample was made of peripheral blood. V usage is TRBV30 and J usage is TRBJ2-3; tentatively, D is TRBD2 (6 bases). This TCR was sampled from a woman in her seventies with acute or convalescent COVID-19. The CDR3, as DNA: TGTGCCTGGGCGGGAAGGCGCACAGATACGCAGTATTTT. The encoded protein is CAWAGRRTDTQYF. The whole variable domain, filled in from reference TRBV30 and TRBJ2-3, reads SQTIHQWPATLVQPVGSPLSLECTVEGTSNPNLYWYRQAAGRGLQLLFYSVGIGQISSEVPQNLSASRPQDRQFILSSKKLLLSDSGFYLCAWAGRRTDTQYFGPGTRLTVL.